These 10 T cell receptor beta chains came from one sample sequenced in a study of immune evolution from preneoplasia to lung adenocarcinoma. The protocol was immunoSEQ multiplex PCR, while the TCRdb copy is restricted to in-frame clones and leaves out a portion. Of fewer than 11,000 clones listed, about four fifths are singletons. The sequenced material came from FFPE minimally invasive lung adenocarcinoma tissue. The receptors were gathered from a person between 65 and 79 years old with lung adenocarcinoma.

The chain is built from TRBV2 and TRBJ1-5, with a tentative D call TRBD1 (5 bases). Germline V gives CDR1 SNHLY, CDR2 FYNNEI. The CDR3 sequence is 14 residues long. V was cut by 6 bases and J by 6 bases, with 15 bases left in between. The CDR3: CASSLEVGGQPQHF. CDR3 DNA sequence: TGTGCCAGCAGCCTGGAGGTGGGGGGTCAGCCCCAGCATTTT. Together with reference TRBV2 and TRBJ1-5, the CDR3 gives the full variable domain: EPEVTQTPSHQVTQMGQEVILRCVPISNHLYFYWYRQILGQKVEFLVSFYNNEISEKSEIFDDQFSVERPDGSNFTLKIRSTKLEDSAMYFCASSLEVGGQPQHFGDGTRLSIL.

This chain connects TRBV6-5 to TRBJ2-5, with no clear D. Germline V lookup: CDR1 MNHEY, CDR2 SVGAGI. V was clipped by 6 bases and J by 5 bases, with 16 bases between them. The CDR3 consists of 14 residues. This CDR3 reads CASSYQPGPETQYF. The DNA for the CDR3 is TGTGCCAGCAGCTACCAACCTGGCCCGGAGACCCAGTACTTC.

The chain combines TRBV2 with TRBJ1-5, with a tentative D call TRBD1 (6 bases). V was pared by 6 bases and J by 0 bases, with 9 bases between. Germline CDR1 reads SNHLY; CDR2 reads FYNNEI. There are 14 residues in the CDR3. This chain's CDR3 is CASRHRVSNQPQHF. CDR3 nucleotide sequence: TGTGCCAGCAGACACAGGGTTAGCAATCAGCCCCAGCATTTT.

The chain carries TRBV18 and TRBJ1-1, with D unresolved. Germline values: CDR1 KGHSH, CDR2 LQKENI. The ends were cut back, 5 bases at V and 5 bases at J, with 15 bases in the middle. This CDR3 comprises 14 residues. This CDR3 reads CASSDTTSRTEAFF. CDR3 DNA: TGTGCCAGCTCAGACACCACCTCGCGGACTGAAGCTTTCTTT.

DNA for the CDR3: TGCGCCAGCAGCGCTCGGACAGCTAGCACAGATACGCAGTATTTT. Amino acids: CASSARTASTDTQYF. The chain carries TRBV4-1 and TRBJ2-3; possible D gene TRBD1, 6 bases. This CDR3 comprises 15 residues. V was clipped by 5 bases and J by 0 bases, with 12 bases between them. Germline CDR1 and CDR2: MGHRA and YSYEKL.

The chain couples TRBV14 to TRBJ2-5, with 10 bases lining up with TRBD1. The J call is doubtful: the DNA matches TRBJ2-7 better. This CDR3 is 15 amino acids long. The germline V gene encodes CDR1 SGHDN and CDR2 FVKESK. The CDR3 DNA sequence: TGTGCCAGCAGGGACGGGACAGGGGTGACCTACGAGCAGTACTTC. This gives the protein CASRDGTGVTYEQYF.

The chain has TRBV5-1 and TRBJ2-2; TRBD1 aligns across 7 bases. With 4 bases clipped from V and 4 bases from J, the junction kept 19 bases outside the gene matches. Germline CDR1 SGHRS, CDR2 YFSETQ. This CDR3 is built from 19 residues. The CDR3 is CASSPQGEWGPRGTGELFF. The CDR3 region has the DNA TGCGCCAGCAGCCCCCAGGGGGAATGGGGACCGCGAGGCACCGGGGAGCTGTTTTTT.

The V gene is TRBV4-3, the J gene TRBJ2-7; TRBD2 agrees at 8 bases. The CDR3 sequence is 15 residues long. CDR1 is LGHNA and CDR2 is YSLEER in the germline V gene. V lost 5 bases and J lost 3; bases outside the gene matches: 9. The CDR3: CASSESGGGGYEQYF. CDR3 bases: TGCGCCAGCAGCGAGAGCGGGGGTGGCGGCTACGAGCAGTACTTC.

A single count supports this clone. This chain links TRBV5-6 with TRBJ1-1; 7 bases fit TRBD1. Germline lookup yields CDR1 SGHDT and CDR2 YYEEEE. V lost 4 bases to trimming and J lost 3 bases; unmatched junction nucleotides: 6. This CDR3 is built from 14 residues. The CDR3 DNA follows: TGTGCCAGCAGCCAACGACAGGGCTACACTGAAGCTTTCTTT. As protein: CASSQRQGYTEAFF. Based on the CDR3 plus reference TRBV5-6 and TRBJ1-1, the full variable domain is DAGVTQSPTHLIKTRGQQVTLRCSPKSGHDTVSWYQQALGQGPQFIFQYYEEEERQRGNFPDRFSGHQFPNYSSELNVNALLLGDSALYLCASSQRQGYTEAFFGQGTRLTVV.

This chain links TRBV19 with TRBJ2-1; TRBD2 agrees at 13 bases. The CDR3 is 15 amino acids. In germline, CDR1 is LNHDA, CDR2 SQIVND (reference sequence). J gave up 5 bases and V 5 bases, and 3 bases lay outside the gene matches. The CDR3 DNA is TGTGCCAGTAGTCCGGGACTAGCGGGAAACAATGAGCAGTTCTTC. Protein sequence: CASSPGLAGNNEQFF.